This TCR beta chain was obtained from a study of T-cell memory formation after mild COVID-19. The study, taken as a whole, reports: Contracting CD4+ clones were located mainly in CM and EM, and CD8+ clones in EMRA. A second wave of clones peaked on day 37, and their SARS-CoV-2 specificity went unconfirmed.

TCRalpha and TCRbeta libraries used 5'RACE with constant-segment primers and UMIs. MiXCR, applied by TCRdb to the 5' RACE reads, yields one record per CDR3 protein. The table has about 390,000 distinct CDR3 sequences, approximately 16% seen once. Germline values: CDR1 SGHRS, CDR2 YFSETQ. Trimming shortened V by 3 bases and J by 2 bases, and 11 bases separated the two germline ends. CDR3 length equals 15 residues. Details on this clonotype: Its antigen is unknown.

The sequencing input was PBMCs or a T cell subset sorted from them (not recorded which). The chain employs TRBV5-1 and TRBJ2-2, with D perhaps TRBD1 or TRBD2 (5 bases each). This receptor was obtained from a man aged 18 to 30 who had mild COVID-19 (a few samples of this study predate the infection). Cell type and time point are not known. CDR3 amino acids: CASSSGTQNTGELFF. The CDR3 nucleotides are TGCGCCAGCAGCTCCGGGACGCAAAACACCGGGGAGCTGTTTTTT. Together with reference TRBV5-1 and TRBJ2-2, the CDR3 gives the full variable domain: KAGVTQTPRYLIKTRGQQVTLSCSPISGHRSVSWYQQTPGQGLQFLFEYFSETQRNKGNFPGRFSGRQFSNSRSEMNVSTLELGDSALYLCASSSGTQNTGELFFGEGSRLTVL.